The 4 T cell receptor beta chains presented below share a single source sample, sequenced in a study of cytomegalovirus exposure and HLA in healthy donors (TCRdb year 2017). Receptor libraries were prepared by the immunoSEQ multiplex PCR assay. For the multiplex PCR, a mixture combining 60 forward primers for TCR Vbeta segments and 13 reverse primers for TCR Jbeta segments was used. The table was pulled from immuneACCESS by TCRdb, which kept in-frame rearrangements only. Such tables lose some clones; where checked, under half of the loss comes from unresolved V genes, and the rest has no known cause. This sample lists under 200,000 clones; approximately 70% were detected once. The ten top clones hold less than 2% of the sample. Sequencing input: PBMCs. These receptor sequences come from a woman in her 30s in good health and CMV-seronegative.

The chain employs TRBV4-3 and TRBJ2-4, with TRBD1 matching over 9 bases. Germline V CDR1 and CDR2: LGHNA, YSLEER. The length of the CDR3 is 20 residues. V shed 0 bases and J 0 bases; nucleotides not matched to a gene: 12. Here the CDR3 reads CASSQDRLDRGQLAKNIQYF. CDR3 nucleotide sequence: TGCGCCAGCAGCCAAGATCGGCTGGACAGGGGCCAACTAGCCAAAAACATTCAGTACTTC.

The V call is TRBV20-1, the J call TRBJ2-3; D remains ambiguous. V was cut by 4 bases and J by 5 bases, with 4 bases left in between. CDR3 length: 10 amino acids. In germline, CDR1 is DFQATT, CDR2 SNEGSKA (reference sequence). This CDR3 is CSAIKDTQYF. The DNA for the CDR3 is TGCAGTGCTATCAAAGATACGCAGTATTTT.

This clone turned up a few times. The gene calls are TRBV10-3 and TRBJ2-1, with TRBD2 matching over 10 bases. The CDR3 loop spans 14 amino acids. Germline V CDR1 and CDR2: ENHRY, SYGVKD. V lost 4 bases, J lost 7 bases, and 4 bases stayed unmatched. CDR3 sequence (DNA): TGTGCCATCAGTGGGACTAGCGGTCCTAATGAGCAGTTCTTC. This codes for CAISGTSGPNEQFF.

The chain joins TRBV15 to TRBJ2-3; D is perhaps TRBD2 (6 bases). Trimming left V 2 bases short and J 3 bases short, with 9 bases between. The CDR3 runs to 14 residues. Germline lookup yields CDR1 LNHNV and CDR2 YYDKDF (reference sequence). CDR3: CATSRSRETDTQYF. In DNA, the CDR3 is TGTGCCACCAGCAGATCTCGGGAGACAGATACGCAGTATTTT.